This T cell receptor beta chain derives from a study of metastatic and nonmetastatic thyroid tumors. Study overall: It was across blood and tumor or nodule tissue from malignant and benign thyroid patients that repertoires were compared. Study-level points and caveats: For both blood and tumor, malignant thyroid tumors reportedly showed significantly higher TCR beta diversity than benign nodules did.

In this sample, this clone turned up many times. Its antigen is still unknown. Nobody among the patients had been given any treatment before thyroid surgery. CDR3 length: 17 residues. Trimming removed 2 bases from V and 3 bases from J, with 18 bases in between. Germline V CDR1 and CDR2: SGHAT, FQNNGV. Original methodology: What underpinned the distant-metastasis classifier for papillary thyroid cancer was the set of CDR3 differences across clinicopathological groups. TCRdb re-analyzed the PCR reads using MiXCR. TCRdb's processing, not the study's, gives the V and J calls here. The data show roughly 30,000 clones, 20% to 25% seen once.

The chain combines TRBV11-2 with TRBJ2-3; D might be TRBD1 (6 bases). This clonotype was sampled from a female donor with papillary thyroid cancer or a benign thyroid nodule (not recorded which). Some clones in this sample may be carry-over from other donors' samples. Sequenced: blood. CDR3 protein: CASSLRRGGFGTDTQYF. CDR3 sequence (DNA): TGTGCCAGCAGCTTACGTCGAGGGGGATTCGGTACAGATACGCAGTATTTT.